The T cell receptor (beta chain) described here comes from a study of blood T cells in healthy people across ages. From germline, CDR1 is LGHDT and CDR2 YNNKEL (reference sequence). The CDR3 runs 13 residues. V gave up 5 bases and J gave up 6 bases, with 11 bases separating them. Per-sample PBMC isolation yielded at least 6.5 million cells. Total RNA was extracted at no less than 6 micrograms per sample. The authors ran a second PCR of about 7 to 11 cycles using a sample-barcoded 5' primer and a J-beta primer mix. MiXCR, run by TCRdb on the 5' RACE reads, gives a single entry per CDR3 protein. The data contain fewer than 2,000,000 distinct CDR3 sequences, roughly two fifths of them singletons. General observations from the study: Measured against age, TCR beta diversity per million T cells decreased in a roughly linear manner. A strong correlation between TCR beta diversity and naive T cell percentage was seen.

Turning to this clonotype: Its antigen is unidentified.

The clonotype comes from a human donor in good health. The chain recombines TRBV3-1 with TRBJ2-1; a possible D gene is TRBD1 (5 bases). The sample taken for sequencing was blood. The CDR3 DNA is TGTGCCAGCAGCACGGACAACGGCAATGAGCAGTTCTTC. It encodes CASSTDNGNEQFF.